These 18 T cell receptor beta chains originate from one sample sequenced in a study of regulatory T cells in long-lasting Graves disease. Described time point: newly diagnosed GD, antithyroid drugs for less than 3 months. The TCR library was made from RNA extracted from PBMCs. Both iRepertoire HTBI primers and Arm-PCR of CDR3 regions were used to build the TCR beta libraries. TCRdb re-called the multiplex PCR reads with MiXCR, one entry per CDR3 protein. The sample has 620,000 or so distinct CDR3 sequences, around 17% seen once. The same data also went into a second study, on T cells in Graves' hyperthyroidism and ophthalmopathy.

The sequences come from peripheral blood mononuclear cells (PBMCs), collected at new diagnosis, from a patient treated with antithyroid drugs. The source of these receptors is a woman aged 25 to 39 with Graves disease.

This clonotype has a handful of counts. The chain couples TRBV7-2 to TRBJ1-2; no clear D. CDR1 and CDR2 (germline): SGHTA, FQGNSA. The V end lost 1 base, the J end lost 5 bases, and 14 bases lay between the germline ends. CDR3 length: 15 residues. The CDR3 reads CASSLDGVALYGYTF. In DNA, the CDR3 is TGTGCCAGCAGCTTAGATGGGGTCGCGTTATATGGCTACACCTTC.

This clonotype was counted between two and nine times. CDR3 sequence (DNA): TGTGCCAGCTCCCTGGGGTTTAGCAATCAGCCCCAGCATTTT. Translating gives CASSLGFSNQPQHF. This chain links TRBV18 with TRBJ1-5; D unclear. V lost 6 bases and J lost 0, with 9 bases in between. The germline V gene has CDR1 KGHSH and CDR2 LQKENI. CDR3 length: 14 residues.

CDR3 sequence (DNA): TGCGCCAGCGCTCCGGGACTCCAAGACTACAATGAGCAGTTCTTC. Its protein is CASAPGLQDYNEQFF. The chain is built from TRBV5-1 and TRBJ2-1; D possibly corresponds to TRBD2 (6 bases). This CDR3 has 15 residues. CDR1 and CDR2 from the germline V gene are SGHRS and YFSETQ. Trimming took 7 bases from V and 3 from J, leaving 17 bases between them.

This clonotype was picked up a small number of times. The chain has TRBV20-1 and TRBJ2-7; 11 nucleotides line up with TRBD2. The length of the CDR3 is 14 residues. Germline lookup yields CDR1 DFQATT and CDR2 SNEGSKA (reference sequence). J was trimmed by 1 base and V by 8 bases; bases with no gene match: 7. The CDR3 coding sequence is TGCAGTCCAATGACTAGCGGGGTTTCCTACGAGCAGTACTTC. It encodes CSPMTSGVSYEQYF.

This clonotype appeared a few times. The V and J genes are TRBV5-1 and TRBJ2-1; 8 bases agree with TRBD2. V gave up 0 bases and J gave up 10 bases; unmatched junction bases: 15. The CDR3 runs to 17 residues. CDR1 and CDR2 from the germline V gene are SGHRS and YFSETQ. CDR3 region: CASSLDGRASGFNEQFF. The CDR3 DNA reads as TGCGCCAGCAGCTTGGATGGGCGGGCTAGCGGGTTCAACGAGCAGTTCTTC.

This chain connects TRBV20-1 to TRBJ2-5; D unclear. CDR3 length: 16 amino acids. V was pared by 6 bases and J by 1 base, with 21 bases between. The V gene's germline CDR1 is DFQATT and CDR2 SNEGSKA (reference sequence). In DNA form, the CDR3 reads TGCAGTGCACCCGTTATCGGCCGAAAATCCCAAGAGACCCAGTACTTC. It translates to CSAPVIGRKSQETQYF.

This clonotype came up many times. The rearrangement joins TRBV20-1 to TRBJ2-1, with D unresolved. Germline CDR1 and CDR2: DFQATT and SNEGSKA (reference sequence). V gave up 0 bases and J gave up 6 bases, with 12 bases separating them. This CDR3 spans 14 amino acids. In DNA form, the CDR3 reads TGCAGTGCTAGAGATGTTGACGCAACCAATGAGCAGTTCTTC. Translated, it gives CSARDVDATNEQFF.

This clonotype was detected ten times or more. The chain is built from TRBV28 and TRBJ1-1, with D hard to call. Germline values: CDR1 MDHEN, CDR2 SYDVKM. This CDR3 is 11 amino acids long. The V and J ends lost 3 bases and 7 bases respectively, with 6 bases between them. CDR3 in DNA: TGTGCCAGCAGTTTTGAGGTTGAAGCTTTCTTT. Residues: CASSFEVEAFF. Using reference TRBV28 and TRBJ1-1 for the parts outside the CDR3, the full variable domain is DVKVTQSSRYLVKRTGEKVFLECVQDMDHENMFWYRQDPGLGLRLIYFSYDVKMKEKGDIPEGYSVSREKKERFSLILESASTNQTSMYLCASSFEVEAFFGQGTRLTVV.

The chain carries TRBV20-1 and TRBJ2-2; the match to TRBD2 covers 10 bases. Germline CDR1 and CDR2: DFQATT and SNEGSKA (reference sequence). V trimming: 1 base; J trimming: 4 bases; junction bases outside the gene matches: 3. The CDR3 consists of 15 residues. As DNA, the CDR3 is TGCAGTGCTAGAGCTAGCGGGAGTCTCACCGGGGAGCTGTTTTTT. It specifies CSARASGSLTGELFF.

This clonotype was counted at least ten times. The junction departs from the called germline gene at one end, perhaps through a read error. V usage is TRBV7-2 and J usage is TRBJ1-2; perhaps TRBD1 as D (5 bases). The germline CDR1 and CDR2 sequences are SGHTA and FQGNSA. There are 14 residues in the CDR3. The CDR3 nucleotides read TGTGCCAGCAGCTTAGCGGGGGTTGGGGTCCCAGGGTCCTTC. It codes for CASSLAGVGVPGSF.

In its sample, this clonotype was seen many times. In DNA form, the CDR3 reads TGTGCCAGCAGTTTGGGGACTAGCGGGAGGGAGCAAGAGACCCAGTACTTC. Its translation is CASSLGTSGREQETQYF. This sequence joins TRBV12-3 or TRBV12-4 and TRBJ2-5, with TRBD2 matching 16 bases. This CDR3 spans 17 amino acids. The J segment lost 2 bases and the V segment lost 3 bases, leaving 3 bases of the junction unmatched.

In its sample, this clonotype was seen a few times. This CDR3 reads CAISESFDRSYSGNTIYF. The CDR3 coding sequence is TGTGCCATCAGTGAGTCGTTCGACAGAAGTTACTCTGGAAACACCATATATTTT. The rearrangement links TRBV10-3 to TRBJ1-3; tentative D call: TRBD1 (5 bases). Trimming removed 0 bases at V and 0 bases at J, with 15 bases between. The germline CDR1 and CDR2 sequences are ENHRY and SYGVKD. CDR3 size: 18 residues.

V gene TRBV5-1 combines with J gene TRBJ2-1; weak D call: TRBD2 (6 bases). Looked up from germline, CDR1 is SGHRS and CDR2 is YFSETQ. Trimming left V 4 bases short and J 4 bases short, with 15 bases between. The CDR3 length is 15 residues. This CDR3 is CASSPPSARYNEQFF. For the CDR3, the DNA is TGCGCCAGCAGCCCGCCTAGCGCGAGGTACAATGAGCAGTTCTTC.

The chain couples TRBV29-1 to TRBJ2-7; tentative D call: TRBD2 (5 bases). Germline V lookup: CDR1 SQVTM, CDR2 ANQGSEA. There are 14 residues in the CDR3. Trimming took 4 bases from V and 7 from J, leaving 20 bases between them. The CDR3 spells CSVVVDGPGKEQYF. CDR3 nucleotide sequence: TGCAGCGTTGTTGTAGACGGCCCGGGGAAAGAGCAGTACTTC.

In its sample, this clonotype was seen many times. This chain joins TRBV18 and TRBJ1-1; D is unresolved. The germline V gene encodes CDR1 KGHSH and CDR2 LQKENI. Trimming shortened V by 6 bases and J by 0 bases, and 11 bases separated the two germline ends. The CDR3 is 14 amino acids. The CDR3 sequence is CASSPNRMNTEAFF. The CDR3 coding sequence is TGTGCCAGCTCCCCTAACCGTATGAACACTGAAGCTTTCTTT.

The chain carries TRBV30 and TRBJ2-1, with D possibly TRBD2 on 5 matching bases. Germline assignment: CDR1 GTSNPN and CDR2 SVGIG (reference sequence). Trimming stripped 4 bases from V and 4 bases from J, with 11 bases between. There are 13 residues in the CDR3. The CDR3 is CAWNRRFYNEQFF. CDR3 DNA sequence: TGTGCCTGGAATAGGAGGTTTTACAATGAGCAGTTCTTC.

The chain carries TRBV5-1 and TRBJ2-1; D gene ambiguous. The CDR3 is 14 residues long. Germline V gene sequence: CDR1 SGHRS, CDR2 YFSETQ. The germline V and J ends were trimmed by 4 bases and 6 bases, with 14 bases remaining between them. The CDR3 is CASSPLVPGNEQFF. CDR3 bases: TGCGCCAGCAGCCCCCTCGTCCCGGGCAATGAGCAGTTCTTC.

Comment on this clonotype: This clone may be a read error of a much larger clone one base away. V usage is TRBV10-3 and J usage is TRBJ2-7, with D perhaps TRBD2 (5 bases). Trimming removed 2 bases at V and 6 bases at J, with 17 bases between. This CDR3 contains 15 residues. Germline CDR1 ENHRY, CDR2 SYGVKD. CDR3 sequence reads: CAISEVLGVGVEQYF. The CDR3 DNA is TGTGCCATCAGTGAGGTTCTGGGAGTAGGCGTCGAGCAGTACTTC.